This T cell receptor beta chain was profiled in a study of T cells in localized non-small cell lung cancer. Study-wide results and limits: A median of approximately 50 of the top 100 tumor clones appeared in adjacent lung, which was paired and uninvolved.

The V segment lost 7 bases and the J segment 1 base; nucleotides outside the gene matches: 12. Germline V gives CDR1 SGHTA, CDR2 FQGNSA. The CDR3 runs 16 residues. This table comes from immunoSEQ multiplex PCR, and its TCRdb copy is limited to in-frame clones, with some not included. The table includes 45,000 to 55,000 clones, about nine tenths detected once. Points on this clone: The antigen remains unidentified.

This receptor was obtained from a male donor older than 55 with stage III squamous cell lung carcinoma. The genes are TRBV7-2 and TRBJ2-5, with 7 bases lining up with TRBD1. The starting material was peripheral blood, obtained before any cancer treatment. The CDR3 reads CASTSDRPHGQETQYF. Written as DNA, the CDR3 is TGTGCCAGCACCTCGGACAGGCCACACGGCCAAGAGACCCAGTACTTC.